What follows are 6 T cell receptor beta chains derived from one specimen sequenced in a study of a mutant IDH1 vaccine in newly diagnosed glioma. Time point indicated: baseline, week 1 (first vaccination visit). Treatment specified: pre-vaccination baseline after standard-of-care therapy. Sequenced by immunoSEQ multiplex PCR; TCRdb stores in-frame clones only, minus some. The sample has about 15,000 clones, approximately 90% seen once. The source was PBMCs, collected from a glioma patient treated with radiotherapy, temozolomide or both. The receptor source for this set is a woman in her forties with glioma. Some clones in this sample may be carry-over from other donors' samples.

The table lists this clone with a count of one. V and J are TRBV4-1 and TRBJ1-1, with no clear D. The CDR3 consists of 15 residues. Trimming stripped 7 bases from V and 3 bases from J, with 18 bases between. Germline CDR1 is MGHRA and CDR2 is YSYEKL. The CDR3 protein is CASTTTRGVDTEAFF. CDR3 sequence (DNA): TGCGCCAGCACCACGACTCGCGGGGTGGACACTGAAGCTTTCTTT.

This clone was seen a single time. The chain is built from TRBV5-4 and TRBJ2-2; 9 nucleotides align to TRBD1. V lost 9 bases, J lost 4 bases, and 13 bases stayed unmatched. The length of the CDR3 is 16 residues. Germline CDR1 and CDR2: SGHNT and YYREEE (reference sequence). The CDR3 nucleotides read TGTGCCACCACGGGACAGGGACCGATGGCCACCGGGGAGCTGTTTTTT. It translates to CATTGQGPMATGELFF. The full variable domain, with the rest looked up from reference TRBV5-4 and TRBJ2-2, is ETGVTQSPTHLIKTRGQQVTLRCSSQSGHNTVSWYQQALGQGPQFIFQYYREEENGRGNFPPRFSGLQFPNYSSELNVNALELDDSALYLCATTGQGPMATGELFFGEGSRLTVL.

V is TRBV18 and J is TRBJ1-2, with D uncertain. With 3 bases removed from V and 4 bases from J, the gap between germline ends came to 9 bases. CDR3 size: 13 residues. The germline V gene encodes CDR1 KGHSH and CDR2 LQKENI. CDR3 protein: CASSPEGGYGYTF. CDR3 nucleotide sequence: TGTGCCAGCTCACCCGAGGGAGGCTATGGCTACACCTTC. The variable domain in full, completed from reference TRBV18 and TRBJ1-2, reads NAGVMQNPRHLVRRRGQEARLRCSPMKGHSHVYWYRQLPEEGLKFMVYLQKENIIDESGMPKERFSAEFPKEGPSILRIQQVVRGDSAAYFCASSPEGGYGYTFGSGTRLTVV.

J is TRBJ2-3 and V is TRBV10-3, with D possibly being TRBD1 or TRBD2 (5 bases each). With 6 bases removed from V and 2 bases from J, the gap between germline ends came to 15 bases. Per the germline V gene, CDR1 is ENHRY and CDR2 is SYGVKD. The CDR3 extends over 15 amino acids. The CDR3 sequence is CAIRPGPSSTDTQYF. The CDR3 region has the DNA TGTGCCATCAGACCGGGACCATCATCCACAGATACGCAGTATTTT.

The CDR3, as DNA: TGTGCCAGCAGGATCGCGTCCACTAATGAAAAACTGTTTTTT. This translates into CASRIASTNEKLFF. The rearrangement uses TRBV6-1 and TRBJ1-4, with D unclear. This CDR3 is built from 14 residues. V was clipped by 6 bases and J by 2 bases, with 10 bases between them. CDR1 and CDR2 from the germline V gene are MNHNS and SASEGT.

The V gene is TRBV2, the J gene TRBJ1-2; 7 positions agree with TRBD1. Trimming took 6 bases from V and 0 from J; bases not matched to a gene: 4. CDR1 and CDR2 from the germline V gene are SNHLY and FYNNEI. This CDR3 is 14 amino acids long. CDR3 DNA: TGTGCCAGCAGGCCTGACAGGGCTAACTATGGCTACACCTTC. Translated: CASRPDRANYGYTF.